The 28 T cell receptor beta chains presented below share a single source sample, sequenced in a study of T cells in Graves' hyperthyroidism and ophthalmopathy. Amplification targeted TCR beta CDR3 regions from RNA transcripts. The primer set for the first-round RT-PCR of the TCR CDR3 was HTBI. TCRdb recomputed calls from the multiplex PCR reads with MiXCR, one row per CDR3 protein. The data contain around 350,000 distinct CDR3 sequences, less than 20% of them singletons. The source material was blood. The source of these receptors is a woman aged 18-29 years with Graves' hyperthyroidism that later progressed to Graves' ophthalmopathy.

The chain uses TRBV7-2 and TRBJ2-5; unclear D gene. In germline, CDR1 is SGHTA, CDR2 FQGNSA. Trimming shortened V by 3 bases and J by 6 bases, and 8 bases separated the two germline ends. The CDR3 totals 12 residues. CDR3 coding DNA: TGTGCCAGCAGCTTTCCCCGTAAGACCCAGTACTTC. Translation: CASSFPRKTQYF. The full variable domain, rest sourced from reference TRBV7-2 and TRBJ2-5, is GAGVSQSPSNKVTEKGKDVELRCDPISGHTALYWYRQSLGQGLEFLIYFQGNSAPDKSGLPSDRFSAERTGGSVSTLTIQRTQQEDSAVYLCASSFPRKTQYFGPGTRLLVL.

This clonotype was counted many times. The CDR3, as DNA: TGTGCCAGCAGCCAATCACCCCGGGTCAAGGGGGGGAACACTGAAGCTTTCTTT. This sequence encodes CASSQSPRVKGGNTEAFF. The chain combines TRBV3-1 with TRBJ1-1; maybe TRBD1 (6 bases). In germline, CDR1 is LGHDT, CDR2 YNNKEL (reference sequence). The V end was cut by 2 bases, the J end by 1 base, with 20 bases between. This CDR3 region has 18 residues.

This clonotype was counted only a few times. This chain joins TRBV7-9 and TRBJ2-7; D ambiguous. The CDR3 contains 16 residues. Trimming took off 5 bases at V and 4 bases at J, with 21 bases between the two ends. Germline V CDR1 and CDR2: SEHNR, FQNEAQ (reference sequence). DNA for the CDR3: TGTGCCAGCAGCCAGAGACCGGCGCCGCGGTCATACGAGCAGTACTTC. It specifies CASSQRPAPRSYEQYF.

This clonotype has a count of ten or more. The chain combines TRBV27 with TRBJ2-7; 8 nucleotides align to TRBD2. Germline V lookup: CDR1 MNHEY, CDR2 SMNVEV (reference sequence). CDR3 length: 16 residues. The ends lost 7 bases at V and 7 bases at J; junction bases unmatched: 18. CDR3 sequence (DNA): TGTGCCAGCAACACCCATACCGCGGTAGCGGGAAGGGAGCAGTACTTC. Protein: CASNTHTAVAGREQYF.

The sample holds many counts of this clonotype. The chain recombines TRBV10-2 with TRBJ2-1; D might be TRBD2 (5 bases). Trimming shortened V by 4 bases and J by 3 bases, and 10 bases separated the two germline ends. This CDR3 comprises 14 residues. CDR1 and CDR2 (germline): WSHSY, SAAADI. In nucleotides, the CDR3 is TGCGCCAGCAGTGGCGAGGGTGACTACAATGAGCAGTTCTTC. This codes for CASSGEGDYNEQFF.

The V gene is TRBV5-4, the J gene TRBJ2-5; the match to TRBD1 covers 7 bases. V was clipped by 4 bases and J by 2 bases; unmatched bases: 2. This CDR3 has 13 residues. Germline lookup yields CDR1 SGHNT and CDR2 YYREEE (reference sequence). CDR3 nucleotide sequence: TGTGCCAGCAGCCCACAGGGGCAAGAGACCCAGTACTTC. Its protein product is CASSPQGQETQYF.

The chain has TRBV6-4 and TRBJ2-3; no reliable D call. This CDR3 comprises 15 residues. V was shortened by 3 bases and J by 0 bases, with 10 bases between the two germline ends. Germline CDR1 and CDR2: MRHNA and SNTAGT. The CDR3 protein is CASSDSPESTDTQYF. The CDR3 region has the DNA TGTGCCAGCAGTGATAGCCCCGAGAGCACAGATACGCAGTATTTT.

The genes are TRBV27 and TRBJ2-3, with 11 positions matching TRBD2. The germline CDR1 and CDR2 sequences are MNHEY and SMNVEV (reference sequence). The V segment lost 5 bases and the J segment 3 bases; nucleotides outside the gene matches: 7. This CDR3 contains 16 residues. CDR3 sequence: CASSPGLAGTTDTQYF. The CDR3 DNA reads as TGTGCCAGCAGTCCCGGACTAGCGGGTACTACAGATACGCAGTATTTT.

This clonotype was detected ten times or more. The gene calls are TRBV11-2 and TRBJ2-6; D might be TRBD1 (5 bases). The length of the CDR3 is 21 residues. The V end lost 3 bases, the J end lost 0 bases, and 24 bases lay between the germline ends. Per the germline V gene, CDR1 is SGHAT and CDR2 is FQNNGV. CDR3 DNA: TGTGCCAGCAGCTTCTCTGCCCTGGGGCAGCCGACCGTCTCTGGGGCCAACGTCCTGACTTTC. Its protein product is CASSFSALGQPTVSGANVLTF.

Details on this clonotype: Given a much more abundant clone one base away, this may be a read error. The J gene is TRBJ2-1, the V gene TRBV3-1, with a possible D match to TRBD1 (6 bases). Trimming left V 5 bases short and J 0 bases short, with 17 bases between. The CDR3 has 17 amino acids. Per the germline V gene, CDR1 is LGHDT and CDR2 is YNNKEL (reference sequence). CDR3 sequence (DNA): TGTGCCAGCAGCTTAAGGGGGACCCTGGGCTCCTACAATGAGCAGTTCTTC. Translating it yields CASSLRGTLGSYNEQFF.

This clonotype was seen many times. The chain employs TRBV28 and TRBJ2-3, with no clear D. Germline CDR1 reads MDHEN; CDR2 reads SYDVKM. Trimming pared 2 bases from V and 2 bases from J, leaving 11 bases between. CDR3 length equals 15 residues. This CDR3 is CASSLARLLTDTQYF. CDR3 DNA sequence: TGTGCCAGCAGTTTAGCTAGATTGCTCACAGATACGCAGTATTTT. Looking up the rest from reference TRBV28 and TRBJ2-3 gives the full variable domain: DVKVTQSSRYLVKRTGEKVFLECVQDMDHENMFWYRQDPGLGLRLIYFSYDVKMKEKGDIPEGYSVSREKKERFSLILESASTNQTSMYLCASSLARLLTDTQYFGPGTRLTVL.

This clonotype came up many times. This sequence joins TRBV28 and TRBJ1-1, with D possibly TRBD1 on 5 matching bases. The germline CDR1 and CDR2 sequences are MDHEN and SYDVKM. The V and J ends lost 7 bases and 5 bases respectively, with 20 bases between them. The CDR3 has 15 amino acids. The CDR3 protein is CASTSGGGFRTEAFF. The CDR3, as DNA: TGTGCCAGCACTAGCGGGGGGGGATTTCGGACTGAAGCTTTCTTT. The whole variable domain, filled in from reference TRBV28 and TRBJ1-1, reads DVKVTQSSRYLVKRTGEKVFLECVQDMDHENMFWYRQDPGLGLRLIYFSYDVKMKEKGDIPEGYSVSREKKERFSLILESASTNQTSMYLCASTSGGGFRTEAFFGQGTRLTVV.

The V gene is TRBV13, the J gene TRBJ1-1; D ambiguous. This CDR3 has 16 amino acids. Trimming removed 8 bases from V and 4 bases from J, with 23 bases in between. The germline CDR1 and CDR2 sequences are PRHDT and FYEKMQ (reference sequence). Here the CDR3 DNA reads TGTGCCAGCCTAAGACTCAATGGGGTAATGCGCACTGAAGCTTTCTTT. Its protein is CASLRLNGVMRTEAFF.

This clonotype was counted a few times. This sequence joins TRBV4-1 and TRBJ1-2, with a possible D match to TRBD1 (6 bases). Germline V gene sequence: CDR1 MGHRA, CDR2 YSYEKL. This CDR3 region has 15 residues. V shed 1 base and J shed 4 bases, with 13 bases lying between them. CDR3 in amino acids: CASSQAPRGGYGYTF. In DNA form, the CDR3 reads TGCGCCAGCAGCCAAGCCCCAAGGGGGGGCTATGGCTACACCTTC.

The CDR3 DNA reads as TGTGCCAGCAGCCCGAGATCTCAGACTAGCGGGAGGGCCGCCGGGGAGCTGTTTTTT. Its translation: CASSPRSQTSGRAAGELFF. V is TRBV7-9 and J is TRBJ2-2; 14 bases fit TRBD2. The CDR3 length is 19 residues. Germline V gene sequence: CDR1 SEHNR, CDR2 FQNEAQ (reference sequence). V dropped 5 bases and J dropped 6; count of bases not matched to a gene: 14.

This clonotype was seen many times. V and J are TRBV28 and TRBJ2-7; 8 bases map to TRBD1. The germline gives CDR1 MDHEN, CDR2 SYDVKM. V lost 8 bases and J lost 3; bases outside the gene matches: 9. This CDR3 contains 14 residues. The CDR3 region has the DNA TGTGCCAGCTTAGACCGGGACAGGTACTACGAGCAGTACTTC. Translation gives CASLDRDRYYEQYF.

This clonotype was found many times. CDR3 amino acids: CAWEDMEAFF. CDR3 in DNA: TGTGCCTGGGAGGACATGGAAGCTTTCTTT. V and J are TRBV30 and TRBJ1-1, with D perhaps TRBD1 (5 bases). This CDR3 comprises 10 residues. Trimming shortened V by 5 bases and J by 8 bases, and 9 bases separated the two germline ends. Looked up from germline, CDR1 is GTSNPN and CDR2 is SVGIG (reference sequence).

In this sample, this clonotype turned up many times. The chain carries TRBV6-6 and TRBJ2-2; D might be TRBD2 (5 bases). V gave up 2 bases and J gave up 0 bases, with 13 bases separating them. The CDR3 is made up of 17 amino acids. Per germline, CDR1 MNHNY and CDR2 SVGAGI (reference sequence). The DNA for the CDR3 is TGTGCCAGCAGTTACGCCTCAAAGGAGGCGAACACCGGGGAGCTGTTTTTT. Protein: CASSYASKEANTGELFF.

The rearrangement links TRBV20-1 to TRBJ2-2; TRBD2 matches 8 bases. Germline CDR1 and CDR2: DFQATT and SNEGSKA (reference sequence). J gave up 4 bases and V 7 bases, and 20 bases lay outside the gene matches. This CDR3 is built from 18 residues. DNA for the CDR3: TGCAGTGTTGGTGGCCCCCGGATGGTAGCGGGGAGCACCGGGGAGCTGTTTTTT. Translation gives CSVGGPRMVAGSTGELFF.

This clonotype was observed many times. V is TRBV7-8 and J is TRBJ2-1; D perhaps matches TRBD2 (5 bases). CDR3 length: 16 amino acids. Trimming took 5 bases from V and 5 from J, leaving 19 bases between them. Germline V gene sequence: CDR1 SGHVS, CDR2 FQNEAQ. Written as DNA, the CDR3 is TGTGCCAGCAGCCACAGTGTGGCGGGTGCCCACAATGAGCAGTTCTTC. It translates to CASSHSVAGAHNEQFF.

The rearrangement links TRBV4-1 to TRBJ2-7; the match to TRBD2 covers 11 bases. The CDR3 contains 15 residues. The J segment lost 6 bases and the V segment lost 0 bases, leaving 4 bases of the junction unmatched. Germline assignment: CDR1 MGHRA and CDR2 YSYEKL. The CDR3 sequence is CASSQDTSGRSEQYF. CDR3 in DNA: TGCGCCAGCAGCCAAGATACTAGCGGGAGATCCGAGCAGTACTTC.

This clonotype has a count of ten or more. V is TRBV20-1 and J is TRBJ2-1, with 8 bases that match TRBD2. The CDR3 has 16 residues. From germline, CDR1 is DFQATT and CDR2 SNEGSKA (reference sequence). Losses at the gene ends were 5 bases for V and 1 base for J; bases not matched to a gene: 10. The CDR3 nucleotides are TGCAGTGCTCCACCCTCTAGCGGGCCGTCCTACAATGAGCAGTTCTTC. The encoded protein is CSAPPSSGPSYNEQFF.

This clonotype was picked up many times. The chain combines TRBV7-8 with TRBJ2-3; TRBD2 matches at 8 bases. Germline V CDR1 and CDR2: SGHVS, FQNEAQ. This CDR3 is 13 amino acids long. Trimming at V came to 0 bases and at J to 9 bases, leaving 2 bases not matched to a gene. The CDR3 DNA reads as TGTGCCAGCAGCTTAGCAGCGGGAGTAACGCAGTATTTT. Translated: CASSLAAGVTQYF.

The genes are TRBV5-5 and TRBJ2-7; 13 nucleotides line up with TRBD2. Germline V gene sequence: CDR1 SGHKS, CDR2 YYEKEE (reference sequence). This CDR3 is 16 amino acids long. Germline trimming cut 2 bases from V and 5 bases from J; bases unmatched to any gene: 7. CDR3 bases: TGTGCCAGCAGCTTAGGGCCGGGACTAGCGGGACACGAGCAGTACTTC. It specifies CASSLGPGLAGHEQYF.

This clonotype appeared a few times. The chain recombines TRBV9 with TRBJ1-1, with 7 bases matching TRBD1. The CDR3 runs to 14 residues. Trimming at V came to 2 bases and at J to 6 bases, leaving 7 bases not matched to a gene. Germline assignment: CDR1 SGDLS and CDR2 YYNGEE. CDR3 nucleotides: TGTGCCAGCAGCGTTAGGGGACAGCAGGCTGAAGCTTTCTTT. This gives the protein CASSVRGQQAEAFF.

This clonotype was seen at least ten times. The chain carries TRBV20-1 and TRBJ2-7; 8 bases agree with TRBD1. This CDR3 contains 14 residues. Germline-derived CDR1 and CDR2 are DFQATT and SNEGSKA (reference sequence). Trimming cost V 6 bases and J 2 bases; bases outside gene matches: 9. The DNA for the CDR3 is TGCAGTGCAAGACTCGGGACAGGTGCCTACGAGCAGTACTTC. This codes for CSARLGTGAYEQYF.

This clonotype came up a few times. The V gene is TRBV7-2, the J gene TRBJ2-5; 8 bases match TRBD2. The V and J ends lost 1 base and 4 bases, in that order; junction bases with no gene match: 5. The germline CDR1 and CDR2 sequences are SGHTA and FQGNSA. The CDR3 is 15 residues long. CDR3 amino acids: CASSLVGRAGETQYF. The CDR3, as DNA: TGTGCCAGCAGCTTAGTCGGGAGGGCCGGAGAGACCCAGTACTTC.

There are many counts of this clonotype. The chain uses TRBV11-2 and TRBJ2-1; D is perhaps TRBD2 (5 bases). The CDR3 has 15 residues. The germline V gene has CDR1 SGHAT and CDR2 FQNNGV. Trimming pared 0 bases from V and 4 bases from J, leaving 10 bases between. CDR3 region: CASSLEPGSYNEQFF. DNA for the CDR3: TGTGCCAGCAGCTTAGAACCGGGGTCTTACAATGAGCAGTTCTTC.